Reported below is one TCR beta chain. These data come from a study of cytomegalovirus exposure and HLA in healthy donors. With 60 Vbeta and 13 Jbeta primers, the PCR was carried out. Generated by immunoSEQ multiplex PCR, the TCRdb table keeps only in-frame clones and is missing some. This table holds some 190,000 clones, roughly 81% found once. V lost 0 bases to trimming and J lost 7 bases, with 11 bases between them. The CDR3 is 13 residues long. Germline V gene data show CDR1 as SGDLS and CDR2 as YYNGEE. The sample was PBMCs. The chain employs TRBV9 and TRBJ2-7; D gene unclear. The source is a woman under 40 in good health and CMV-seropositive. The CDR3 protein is CASSVVPGWEQYF. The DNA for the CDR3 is TGTGCCAGCAGCGTAGTCCCAGGTTGGGAGCAGTACTTC.